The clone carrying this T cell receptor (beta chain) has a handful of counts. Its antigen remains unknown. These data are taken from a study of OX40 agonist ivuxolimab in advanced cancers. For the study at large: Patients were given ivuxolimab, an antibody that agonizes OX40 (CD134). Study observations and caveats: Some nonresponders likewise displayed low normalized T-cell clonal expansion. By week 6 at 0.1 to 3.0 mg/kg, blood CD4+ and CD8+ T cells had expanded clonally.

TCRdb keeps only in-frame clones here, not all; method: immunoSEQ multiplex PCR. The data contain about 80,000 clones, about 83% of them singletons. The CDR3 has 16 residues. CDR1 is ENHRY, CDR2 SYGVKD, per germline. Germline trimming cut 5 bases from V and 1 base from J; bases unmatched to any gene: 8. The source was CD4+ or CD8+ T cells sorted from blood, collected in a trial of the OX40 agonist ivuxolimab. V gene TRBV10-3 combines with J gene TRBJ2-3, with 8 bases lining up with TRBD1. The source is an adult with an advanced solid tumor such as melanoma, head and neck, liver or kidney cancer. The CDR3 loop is CAISTTGDFGTDTQYF. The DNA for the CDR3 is TGTGCCATCAGTACGACAGGGGACTTCGGCACAGATACGCAGTATTTT.